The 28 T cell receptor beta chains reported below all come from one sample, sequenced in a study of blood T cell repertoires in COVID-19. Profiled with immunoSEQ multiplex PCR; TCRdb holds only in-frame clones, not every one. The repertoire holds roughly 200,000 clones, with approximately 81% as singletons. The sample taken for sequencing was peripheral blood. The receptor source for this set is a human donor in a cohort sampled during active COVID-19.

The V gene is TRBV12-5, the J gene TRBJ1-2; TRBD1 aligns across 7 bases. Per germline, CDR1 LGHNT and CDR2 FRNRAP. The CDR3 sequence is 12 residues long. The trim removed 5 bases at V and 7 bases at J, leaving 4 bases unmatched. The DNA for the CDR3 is TGTGCTAGTGGTACGGGACAGTTTGGCTACACCTTC. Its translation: CASGTGQFGYTF.

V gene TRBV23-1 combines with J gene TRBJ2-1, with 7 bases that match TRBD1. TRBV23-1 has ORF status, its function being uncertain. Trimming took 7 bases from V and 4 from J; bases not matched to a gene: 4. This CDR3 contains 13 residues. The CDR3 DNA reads TGCGCCAGCACCGGGACAGCATACAATGAGCAGTTCTTC. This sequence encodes CASTGTAYNEQFF.

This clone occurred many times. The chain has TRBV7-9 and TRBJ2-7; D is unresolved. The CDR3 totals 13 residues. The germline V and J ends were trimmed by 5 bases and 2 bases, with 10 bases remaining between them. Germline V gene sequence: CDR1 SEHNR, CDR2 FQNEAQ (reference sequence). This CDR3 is CASSPHPTYEQYF. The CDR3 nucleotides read TGTGCCAGCAGCCCCCATCCCACCTACGAGCAGTACTTC. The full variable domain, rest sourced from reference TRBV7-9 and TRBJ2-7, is DTGVSQNPRHKITKRGQNVTFRCDPISEHNRLYWYRQTLGQGPEFLTYFQNEAQLEKSRLLSDRFSAERPKGSFSTLEIQRTEQGDSAMYLCASSPHPTYEQYFGPGTRLTVT.

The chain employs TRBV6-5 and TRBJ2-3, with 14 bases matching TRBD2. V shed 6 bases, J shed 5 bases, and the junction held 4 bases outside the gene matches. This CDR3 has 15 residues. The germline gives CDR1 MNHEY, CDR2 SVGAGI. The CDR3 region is CASSRLAGGLDTQYF. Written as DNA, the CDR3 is TGTGCCAGCAGCAGACTAGCGGGAGGGTTAGATACGCAGTATTTT.

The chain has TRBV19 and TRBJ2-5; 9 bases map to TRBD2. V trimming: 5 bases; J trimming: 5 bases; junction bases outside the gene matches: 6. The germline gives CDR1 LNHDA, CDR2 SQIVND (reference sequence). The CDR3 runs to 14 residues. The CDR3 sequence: CASSPSGRSETQYF. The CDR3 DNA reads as TGTGCCAGTAGTCCGAGCGGGAGGAGTGAGACCCAGTACTTC.

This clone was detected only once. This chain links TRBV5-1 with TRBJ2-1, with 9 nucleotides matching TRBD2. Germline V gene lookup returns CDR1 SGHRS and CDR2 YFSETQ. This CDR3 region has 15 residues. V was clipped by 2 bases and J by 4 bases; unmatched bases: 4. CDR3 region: CASSLRSGGYNEQFF. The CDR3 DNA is TGCGCCAGCAGCTTAAGGAGCGGGGGGTACAATGAGCAGTTCTTC.

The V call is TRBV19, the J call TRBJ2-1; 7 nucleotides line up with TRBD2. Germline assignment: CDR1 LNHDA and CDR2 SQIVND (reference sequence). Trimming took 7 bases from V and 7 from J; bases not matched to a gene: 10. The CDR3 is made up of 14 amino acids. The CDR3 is CASTPGEGLNEQFF. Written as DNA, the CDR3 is TGTGCCAGTACCCCGGGGGAGGGCCTGAATGAGCAGTTCTTC.

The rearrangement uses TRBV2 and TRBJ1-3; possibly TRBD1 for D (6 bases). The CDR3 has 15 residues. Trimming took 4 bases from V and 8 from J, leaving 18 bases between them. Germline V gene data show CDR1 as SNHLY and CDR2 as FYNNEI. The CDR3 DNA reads TGTGCCAGCAGTGTGTTTCGACAGGTTGGGGACACCATATATTTT. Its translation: CASSVFRQVGDTIYF.

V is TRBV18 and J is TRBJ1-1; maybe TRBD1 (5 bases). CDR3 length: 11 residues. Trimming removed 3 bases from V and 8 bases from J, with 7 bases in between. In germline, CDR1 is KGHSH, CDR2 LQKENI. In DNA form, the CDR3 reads TGTGCCAGCTCACCGGGGGGAGAAGCTTTCTTT. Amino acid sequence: CASSPGGEAFF. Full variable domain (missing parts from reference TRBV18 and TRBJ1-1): NAGVMQNPRHLVRRRGQEARLRCSPMKGHSHVYWYRQLPEEGLKFMVYLQKENIIDESGMPKERFSAEFPKEGPSILRIQQVVRGDSAAYFCASSPGGEAFFGQGTRLTVV.

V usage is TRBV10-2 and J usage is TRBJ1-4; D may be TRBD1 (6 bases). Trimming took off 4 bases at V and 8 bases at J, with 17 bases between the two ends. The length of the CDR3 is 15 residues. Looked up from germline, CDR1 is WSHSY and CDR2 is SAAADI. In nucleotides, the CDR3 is TGCGCCAGCAGTGCGGACAGTCGGTTTGGGGAAAAACTGTTTTTT. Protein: CASSADSRFGEKLFF.

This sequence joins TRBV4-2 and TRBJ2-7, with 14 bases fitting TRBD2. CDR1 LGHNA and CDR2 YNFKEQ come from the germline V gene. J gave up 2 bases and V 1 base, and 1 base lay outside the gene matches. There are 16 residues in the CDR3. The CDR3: CASSQGGLAGAYEQYF. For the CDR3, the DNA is TGTGCCAGCAGCCAAGGGGGACTAGCGGGAGCCTACGAGCAGTACTTC.

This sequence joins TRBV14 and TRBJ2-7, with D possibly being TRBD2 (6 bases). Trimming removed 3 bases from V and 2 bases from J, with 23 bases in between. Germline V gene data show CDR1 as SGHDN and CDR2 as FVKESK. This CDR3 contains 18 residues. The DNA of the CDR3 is TGTGCCAGCAGCCAGGGAAGGTGGGCGGGGACGATTACCTACGAGCAGTACTTC. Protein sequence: CASSQGRWAGTITYEQYF.

The CDR3 protein is CASSVTGTGTPASGNTIYF. The CDR3 region has the DNA TGTGCCAGCTCGGTTACCGGGACAGGGACTCCAGCCTCTGGAAACACCATATATTTT. This sequence joins TRBV18 and TRBJ1-3, with 9 nucleotides matching TRBD1. Germline assignment: CDR1 KGHSH and CDR2 LQKENI. V was pared by 6 bases and J by 0 bases, with 15 bases of the junction left unmatched. The CDR3 has 19 amino acids. Combining the CDR3 with reference TRBV18 and TRBJ1-3 gives the whole variable domain NAGVMQNPRHLVRRRGQEARLRCSPMKGHSHVYWYRQLPEEGLKFMVYLQKENIIDESGMPKERFSAEFPKEGPSILRIQQVVRGDSAAYFCASSVTGTGTPASGNTIYFGEGSWLTVV.

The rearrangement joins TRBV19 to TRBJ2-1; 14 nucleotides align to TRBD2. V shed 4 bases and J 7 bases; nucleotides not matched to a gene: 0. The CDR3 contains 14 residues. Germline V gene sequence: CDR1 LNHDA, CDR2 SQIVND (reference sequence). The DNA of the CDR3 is TGTGCCAGTAGTAGGACTAGCGGGAGGAATGAGCAGTTCTTC. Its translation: CASSRTSGRNEQFF.

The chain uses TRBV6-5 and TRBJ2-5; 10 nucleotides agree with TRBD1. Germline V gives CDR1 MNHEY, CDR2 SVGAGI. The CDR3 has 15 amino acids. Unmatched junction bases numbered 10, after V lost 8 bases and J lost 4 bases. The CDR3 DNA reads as TGTGCCAGCGGTCGGGACAGGGGTCTATCAGAGACCCAGTACTTC. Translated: CASGRDRGLSETQYF.

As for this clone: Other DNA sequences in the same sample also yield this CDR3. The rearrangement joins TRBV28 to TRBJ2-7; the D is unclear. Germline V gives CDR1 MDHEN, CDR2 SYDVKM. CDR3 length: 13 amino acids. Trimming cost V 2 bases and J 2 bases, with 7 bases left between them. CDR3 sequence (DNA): TGTGCCAGCAGTTTAAGCGTTACCTACGAGCAGTACTTC. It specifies CASSLSVTYEQYF.

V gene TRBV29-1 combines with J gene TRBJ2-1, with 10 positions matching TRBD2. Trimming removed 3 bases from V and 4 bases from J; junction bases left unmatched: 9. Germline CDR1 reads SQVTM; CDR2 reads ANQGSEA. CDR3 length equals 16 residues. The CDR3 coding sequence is TGCAGCGTTGATGGGCTAGCGGGAGTGGGGTACAATGAGCAGTTCTTC. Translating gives CSVDGLAGVGYNEQFF.

The chain's CDR3 is CASSLDGTGDQPQHF. CDR3 DNA: TGCGCCAGCAGCTTGGACGGGACAGGAGATCAGCCCCAGCATTTT. J is TRBJ1-5 and V is TRBV5-1; 8 bases fit TRBD1. This CDR3 spans 15 amino acids. V shed 0 bases, J shed 5 bases, and the junction held 4 bases outside the gene matches. Germline CDR1 reads SGHRS; CDR2 reads YFSETQ.

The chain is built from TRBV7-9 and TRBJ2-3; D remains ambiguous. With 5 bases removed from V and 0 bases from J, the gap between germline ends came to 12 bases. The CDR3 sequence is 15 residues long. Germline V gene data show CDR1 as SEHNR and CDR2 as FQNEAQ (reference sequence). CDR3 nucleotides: TGTGCCAGCAGCCACAGCATTACTAGCACAGATACGCAGTATTTT. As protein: CASSHSITSTDTQYF.

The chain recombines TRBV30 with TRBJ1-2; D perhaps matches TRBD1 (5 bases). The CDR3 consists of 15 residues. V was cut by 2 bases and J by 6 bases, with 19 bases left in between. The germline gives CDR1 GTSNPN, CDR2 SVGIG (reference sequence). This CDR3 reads CAWSRVRWGANGYTF. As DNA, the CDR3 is TGTGCCTGGAGTAGGGTTCGATGGGGCGCGAATGGCTACACCTTC.

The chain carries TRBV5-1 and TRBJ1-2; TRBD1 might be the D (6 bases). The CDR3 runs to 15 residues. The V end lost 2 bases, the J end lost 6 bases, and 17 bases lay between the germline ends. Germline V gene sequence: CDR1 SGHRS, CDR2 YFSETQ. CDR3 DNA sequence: TGCGCCAGCAGCTTCTCCCCAGGGGAGCCCAATGGCTACACCTTC. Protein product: CASSFSPGEPNGYTF.

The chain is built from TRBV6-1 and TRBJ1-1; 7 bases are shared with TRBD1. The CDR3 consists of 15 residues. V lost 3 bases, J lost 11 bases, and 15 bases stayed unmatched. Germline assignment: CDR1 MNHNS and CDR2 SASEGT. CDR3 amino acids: CASSEQGEILGGAFF. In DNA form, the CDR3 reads TGTGCCAGCAGTGAGCAGGGGGAGATACTCGGTGGTGCTTTCTTT.

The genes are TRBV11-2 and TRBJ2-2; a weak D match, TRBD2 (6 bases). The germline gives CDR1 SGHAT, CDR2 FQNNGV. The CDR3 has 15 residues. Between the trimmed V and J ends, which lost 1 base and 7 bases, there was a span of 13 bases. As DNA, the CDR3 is TGTGCCAGCAGCTTAGCCGTATCGGGAGTCGGGGAGCTGTTTTTT. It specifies CASSLAVSGVGELFF. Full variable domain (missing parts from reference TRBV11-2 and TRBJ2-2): EAGVAQSPRYKIIEKRQSVAFWCNPISGHATLYWYQQILGQGPKLLIQFQNNGVVDDSQLPKDRFSAERLKGVDSTLKIQPAKLEDSAVYLCASSLAVSGVGELFFGEGSRLTVL.

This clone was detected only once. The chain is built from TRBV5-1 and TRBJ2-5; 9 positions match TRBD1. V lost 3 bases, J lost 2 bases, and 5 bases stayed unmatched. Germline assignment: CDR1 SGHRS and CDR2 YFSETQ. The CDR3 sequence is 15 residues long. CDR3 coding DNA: TGCGCCAGCAGCTCGGACAGGGGCGTTCAAGAGACCCAGTACTTC. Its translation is CASSSDRGVQETQYF.

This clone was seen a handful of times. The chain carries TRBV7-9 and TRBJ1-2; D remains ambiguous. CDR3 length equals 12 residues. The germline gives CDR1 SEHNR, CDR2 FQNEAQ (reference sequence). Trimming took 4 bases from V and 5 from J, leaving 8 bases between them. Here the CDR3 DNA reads TGTGCCAGCAGCTCCGGGTTTTATGGCTACACCTTC. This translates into CASSSGFYGYTF.

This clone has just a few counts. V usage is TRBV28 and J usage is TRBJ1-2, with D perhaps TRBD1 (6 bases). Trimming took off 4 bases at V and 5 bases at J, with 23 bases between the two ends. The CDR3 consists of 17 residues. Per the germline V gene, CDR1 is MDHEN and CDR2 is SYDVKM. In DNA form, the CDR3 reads TGTGCCAGCAGTTCAGCGATCCCGGGACATCCGTTTTATGGCTACACCTTC. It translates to CASSSAIPGHPFYGYTF.

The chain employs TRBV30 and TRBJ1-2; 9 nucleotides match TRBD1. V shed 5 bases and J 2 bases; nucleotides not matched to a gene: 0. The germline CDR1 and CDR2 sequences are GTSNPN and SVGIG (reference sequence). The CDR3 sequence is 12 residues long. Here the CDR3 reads CAWGQGNYGYTF. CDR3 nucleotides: TGTGCCTGGGGACAGGGGAACTATGGCTACACCTTC.

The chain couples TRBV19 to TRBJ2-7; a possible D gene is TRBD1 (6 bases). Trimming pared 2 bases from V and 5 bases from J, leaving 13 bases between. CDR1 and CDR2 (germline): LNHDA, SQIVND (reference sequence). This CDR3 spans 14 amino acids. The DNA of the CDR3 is TGTGCCAGTAGTATAAGACCAGGGGTCGACGAGCAGTACTTC. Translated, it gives CASSIRPGVDEQYF. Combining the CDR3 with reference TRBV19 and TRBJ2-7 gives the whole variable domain DGGITQSPKYLFRKEGQNVTLSCEQNLNHDAMYWYRQDPGQGLRLIYYSQIVNDFQKGDIAEGYSVSREKKESFPLTVTSAQKNPTAFYLCASSIRPGVDEQYFGPGTRLTVT.